This entry lists 17 T cell receptor beta chains sequenced from one sample in a study of siplizumab effects on memory and regulatory T cells. Clones were read by immunoSEQ multiplex PCR, and TCRdb kept only the in-frame ones, dropping some. The table has over 95,000 clones, just over 90% seen once. Sequencing used non-Treg CD4+ T cells sorted from blood. Receptors originate from a human donor in good health.

CDR3 coding DNA: TGCGCCAGCAGCTTGGCCATGTCCGGGGAGCTGTTTTTT. It is translated as CASSLAMSGELFF. The chain employs TRBV5-1 and TRBJ2-2; D is unresolved. The CDR3 covers 13 residues. V lost 0 bases, J lost 6 bases, and 6 bases lay in between. The germline CDR1 and CDR2 sequences are SGHRS and YFSETQ.

In nucleotides, the CDR3 is TGTGCCAGCAGTTCAAGGAGACTTGAAGCTTTCTTT. This gives the protein CASSSRRLEAFF. V and J are TRBV6-5 and TRBJ1-1; D uncertain. The CDR3 totals 12 residues. V was pared by 4 bases and J by 7 bases, with 10 bases between. Germline CDR1 reads MNHEY; CDR2 reads SVGAGI.

V usage is TRBV30 and J usage is TRBJ1-1; maybe TRBD1 (5 bases). The CDR3 sequence is 14 residues long. Germline lookup yields CDR1 GTSNPN and CDR2 SVGIG (reference sequence). V shed 1 base and J shed 4 bases, with 13 bases lying between them. The CDR3 spells CAWSAQGGGTEAFF. The CDR3 DNA sequence: TGTGCCTGGAGTGCTCAGGGAGGTGGCACTGAAGCTTTCTTT.

This clone was recorded only once. The rearrangement links TRBV6-5 to TRBJ2-7, with no clear D. Trimming stripped 3 bases from V and 4 bases from J, with 4 bases between. Germline assignment: CDR1 MNHEY and CDR2 SVGAGI. The CDR3 totals 11 residues. The CDR3 coding sequence is TGTGCCAGCAGTTATCAGTACGAGCAGTACTTC. It encodes CASSYQYEQYF.

The rearrangement joins TRBV11-3 to TRBJ2-2; 11 positions match TRBD1. CDR3 length equals 17 residues. CDR1 and CDR2 (germline): SGHNT, YENEEA. The trim removed 5 bases at V and 4 bases at J, leaving 9 bases unmatched. CDR3 amino acids: CASSPNFGTGGTGELFF. Here the CDR3 DNA reads TGTGCCAGCAGCCCTAACTTTGGGACAGGGGGCACCGGGGAGCTGTTTTTT.

The genes are TRBV11-3 and TRBJ2-2; possibly TRBD1 for D (6 bases). This CDR3 comprises 15 residues. V lost 5 bases, J lost 5 bases, and 15 bases lay in between. Per germline, CDR1 SGHNT and CDR2 YENEEA. This CDR3 reads CASSPRDGQTGELFF. Written as DNA, the CDR3 is TGTGCCAGCAGCCCCCGAGACGGACAGACCGGGGAGCTGTTTTTT.

The chain combines TRBV5-1 with TRBJ2-7, with D perhaps matching TRBD1 (6 bases). The germline V and J ends were trimmed by 5 bases and 3 bases, with 9 bases remaining between them. CDR1 is SGHRS, CDR2 YFSETQ, per germline. CDR3 length: 12 amino acids. CDR3 sequence reads: CASSTTGYEQYF. The CDR3 DNA reads TGCGCCAGCAGTACGACAGGCTACGAGCAGTACTTC.

J is TRBJ2-7 and V is TRBV2, with a possible D match to TRBD1 (6 bases). CDR1 is SNHLY and CDR2 is FYNNEI in the germline V gene. V was shortened by 6 bases and J by 0 bases, with 15 bases between the two germline ends. The CDR3 totals 15 residues. The chain's CDR3 is CASSMTGFSSYEQYF. The CDR3 nucleotides are TGTGCCAGCAGCATGACAGGCTTTAGCTCCTACGAGCAGTACTTC.

The chain combines TRBV5-5 with TRBJ1-2; D is ambiguous. Germline assignment: CDR1 SGHKS and CDR2 YYEKEE (reference sequence). This CDR3 region has 16 residues. Between the trimmed V and J ends, which lost 1 base and 8 bases, there was a span of 21 bases. In DNA, the CDR3 is TGTGCCAGCAGCTTGATGGAATCAGGTCGGTTTCTCGGCTACACCTTC. Protein: CASSLMESGRFLGYTF. The full variable domain, with the rest looked up from reference TRBV5-5 and TRBJ1-2, is DAGVTQSPTHLIKTRGQQVTLRCSPISGHKSVSWYQQVLGQGPQFIFQYYEKEERGRGNFPDRFSARQFPNYSSELNVNALLLGDSALYLCASSLMESGRFLGYTFGSGTRLTVV.

The V and J genes are TRBV19 and TRBJ1-1; D perhaps matches TRBD1 (6 bases). The germline V gene encodes CDR1 LNHDA and CDR2 SQIVND (reference sequence). The CDR3 covers 15 residues. With 9 bases removed from V and 1 base from J, the gap between germline ends came to 18 bases. CDR3 sequence: CASSGEGGTNTEAFF. In DNA form, the CDR3 reads TGTGCCAGCTCAGGGGAGGGGGGCACGAACACTGAAGCTTTCTTT.

CDR3 protein: CASKTSGEGTQYF. Here the CDR3 DNA reads TGCGCCAGCAAGACTAGCGGGGAAGGTACGCAGTATTTT. The chain recombines TRBV5-1 with TRBJ2-3, with TRBD2 matching over 11 bases. Germline assignment: CDR1 SGHRS and CDR2 YFSETQ. CDR3 length: 13 residues. V shed 6 bases, J shed 8 bases, and the junction held 5 bases outside the gene matches.

This clone was recorded only once. This sequence joins TRBV5-1 and TRBJ2-1, with D hard to call. The germline CDR1 and CDR2 sequences are SGHRS and YFSETQ. This CDR3 has 15 residues. Trimming removed 0 bases from V and 3 bases from J, with 10 bases in between. The CDR3 DNA follows: TGCGCCAGCAGCTTGGGACATGAGTTCTACAATGAGCAGTTCTTC. As protein: CASSLGHEFYNEQFF.

V gene TRBV19 combines with J gene TRBJ2-2, with 10 bases matching TRBD2. The CDR3 consists of 16 residues. Trimming cost V 3 bases and J 6 bases; bases outside gene matches: 7. Germline loops: CDR1 LNHDA, CDR2 SQIVND (reference sequence). In DNA, the CDR3 is TGTGCCAGTAGTATGGAAAGCGGGGGGGCCGCCGGGGAGCTGTTTTTT. Translated: CASSMESGGAAGELFF.

The CDR3 DNA is TGTGCCAGCAGCCCTCTAGGGGGCGCCCAGACCCAGTACTTC. Its translation is CASSPLGGAQTQYF. V and J are TRBV11-2 and TRBJ2-5, with 7 bases matching TRBD1. J lost 6 bases, V lost 5 bases, and 9 bases had no gene match. CDR3 length equals 14 residues. CDR1 SGHAT and CDR2 FQNNGV come from the germline V gene.

The rearrangement links TRBV6-1 to TRBJ2-2, with D possibly matching TRBD2 (5 bases). V shed 9 bases and J shed 4 bases, with 18 bases lying between them. CDR1 MNHNS and CDR2 SASEGT come from the germline V gene. The CDR3 is 15 residues long. The DNA of the CDR3 is TGTGCCAGAGAGGGCGCCGGGGTGGGCACCGGGGAGCTGTTTTTT. Its protein is CAREGAGVGTGELFF.

The chain couples TRBV10-1 to TRBJ2-1; D remains ambiguous. The length of the CDR3 is 11 residues. The germline V and J ends were trimmed by 2 bases and 8 bases, with 4 bases remaining between them. Looked up from germline, CDR1 is WNHNN and CDR2 is SYGVQD (reference sequence). CDR3 sequence: CASSEGYEQFF. As DNA, the CDR3 is TGCGCCAGCAGTGAGGGCTATGAGCAGTTCTTC.

The chain uses TRBV28 and TRBJ1-2, with TRBD1 identical over 10 bases. V trimming: 5 bases; J trimming: 2 bases; junction bases outside the gene matches: 5. Germline V CDR1 and CDR2: MDHEN, SYDVKM. The CDR3 loop spans 15 amino acids. CDR3 nucleotides: TGTGCCAGCAGTCTACCGGGACAGGGGAACTATGGCTACACCTTC. It specifies CASSLPGQGNYGYTF.